Below are 13 T cell receptor beta chains sequenced from a single sample in a study of blood T cells in healthy people across ages. Primers used in a second PCR of roughly 6 to 11 cycles were a sample-barcoded 5' primer and a J-beta primer mix. TCRdb reprocessed the 5' RACE reads with MiXCR, giving one entry per CDR3 protein. The sample comprises under 1,100,000 distinct CDR3 sequences, 25% of which are singletons, and around 0.75% rests with the top ten. The same data also went into a second study, on T cells of mothers and their children.

Sequencing was done on a sample of blood. These receptors were taken from a girl aged 2-10 years in good health.

CDR3 residues: CASSAGGGVNEQFF. In DNA, the CDR3 is TGTGCCAGCAGCGCGGGCGGGGGTGTGAATGAGCAGTTCTTC. This chain connects TRBV9 to TRBJ2-1; TRBD2 matches at 7 bases. This CDR3 spans 14 amino acids. From germline, CDR1 is SGDLS and CDR2 YYNGEE. J lost 7 bases, V lost 3 bases, and 7 bases had no gene match.

This chain links TRBV5-1 with TRBJ2-3; TRBD1 aligns across 10 bases. CDR1 is SGHRS and CDR2 is YFSETQ in the germline V gene. The CDR3 has 15 residues. Germline trimming cut 0 bases from V and 6 bases from J; bases unmatched to any gene: 4. The CDR3 bases are TGCGCCAGCAGCTTGGCCTGGGGACAGGGGGATACGCAGTATTTT. Translating it yields CASSLAWGQGDTQYF.

There are a few counts of this clonotype. The chain joins TRBV6-6 to TRBJ2-1, with 11 positions matching TRBD2. The CDR3 sequence is 16 residues long. The ends lost 7 bases at V and 6 bases at J; junction bases unmatched: 11. The germline CDR1 and CDR2 sequences are MNHNY and SVGAGI (reference sequence). CDR3 amino acids: CASTTTSGIPGNEQFF. The CDR3, as DNA: TGTGCCAGCACCACGACTAGCGGGATCCCTGGCAATGAGCAGTTCTTC.

This clonotype was found a few times. The chain has TRBV11-2 and TRBJ2-5, with 9 bases matching TRBD1. The DNA end favors TRBJ2-7, so the J call may be wrong. Germline CDR1 reads SGHAT; CDR2 reads FQNNGV. The CDR3 sequence is 13 residues long. The CDR3, as DNA: TGTGCCAGCACTACGGACAGGGGCTACGAGCAGTACTTC. This gives the protein CASTTDRGYEQYF.

This clonotype appeared a few times. The V and J genes are TRBV6-5 and TRBJ1-2; no clear D. CDR1 and CDR2 (germline): MNHEY, SVGAGI. V was pared by 4 bases and J by 7 bases, with 13 bases between. The CDR3 runs to 13 residues. The CDR3 coding sequence is TGTGCCAGCAGTTCAAGTGCGACCTGTGGCTACACCTTC. Translation gives CASSSSATCGYTF.

This chain connects TRBV27 to TRBJ1-3; D gene unclear. This CDR3 spans 14 amino acids. V was shortened by 5 bases and J by 2 bases, with 10 bases between the two germline ends. Germline V CDR1 and CDR2: MNHEY, SMNVEV (reference sequence). The CDR3 DNA reads as TGTGCCAGCAGTAAGGTCCCGCCTGGAAACACCATATATTTT. Protein: CASSKVPPGNTIYF.

This clonotype occurred a few times. This sequence joins TRBV9 and TRBJ2-2, with 8 bases fitting TRBD1. Germline V gene data show CDR1 as SGDLS and CDR2 as YYNGEE. V shed 4 bases and J 4 bases; nucleotides not matched to a gene: 12. There are 17 residues in the CDR3. CDR3 DNA sequence: TGTGCCAGCAGCTCGTCGGTCAACAGGGGGAGCACCGGGGAGCTGTTTTTT. Amino acid sequence: CASSSSVNRGSTGELFF.

V is TRBV5-5 and J is TRBJ1-6; TRBD1 matches at 7 bases. Unmatched junction bases numbered 9, after V lost 5 bases and J lost 7 bases. There are 15 residues in the CDR3. Germline V gene lookup returns CDR1 SGHKS and CDR2 YYEKEE (reference sequence). This chain's CDR3 is CASSPRQGQNSPLHF. CDR3 coding DNA: TGTGCCAGCAGTCCGAGACAGGGTCAAAATTCACCCCTCCACTTT.

This clonotype was recorded a few times. This sequence joins TRBV4-2 and TRBJ1-4; D remains unclear. This CDR3 is built from 14 residues. V lost 2 bases and J 3 bases, leaving 7 bases between the germline ends. Germline-derived CDR1 and CDR2 are LGHNA and YNFKEQ. Here the CDR3 DNA reads TGTGCCAGCAGCCAATCGGATCCTAATGAAAAACTGTTTTTT. Translation: CASSQSDPNEKLFF.

This clonotype occurred once. J is TRBJ2-3 and V is TRBV10-3; TRBD2 might be the D (6 bases). This CDR3 has 15 residues. V lost 4 bases and J lost 4, with 15 bases in between. CDR1 is ENHRY and CDR2 is SYGVKD in the germline V gene. The CDR3 reads CAISVLAEASDTQYF. The CDR3 DNA is TGTGCCATCAGTGTACTAGCTGAAGCATCAGATACGCAGTATTTT.

The table lists this clonotype with a few counts. CDR3 protein: CASNPWRGTEAFF. In nucleotides, the CDR3 is TGTGCCAGCAACCCTTGGCGCGGCACTGAAGCTTTCTTT. V is TRBV11-2 and J is TRBJ1-1; D is unresolved. The germline CDR1 and CDR2 sequences are SGHAT and FQNNGV. This CDR3 is 13 amino acids long. V gave up 7 bases and J gave up 4 bases, with 13 bases separating them.

This clonotype showed up just a few times. J is TRBJ2-5 and V is TRBV6-1; 8 nucleotides match TRBD2. The tail of the sequence fits TRBJ2-1 better, so the J call may be wrong. CDR1 MNHNS and CDR2 SASEGT come from the germline V gene. The CDR3 spans 17 residues. This CDR3 reads CASSLTTSDSLPDEQFF. CDR3 sequence (DNA): TGTGCCAGCAGTCTAACGACTAGCGATTCCCTCCCCGATGAGCAGTTCTTC.

This clonotype showed up just a few times. This chain uses TRBV27 with TRBJ2-2; D not certain. Trimming removed 3 bases from V and 8 bases from J, with 10 bases in between. Looked up from germline, CDR1 is MNHEY and CDR2 is SMNVEV (reference sequence). This CDR3 has 13 amino acids. CDR3 coding DNA: TGTGCCAGCAGTTTTCTCCACGGAGGGGAGCTGTTTTTT. Translation: CASSFLHGGELFF.